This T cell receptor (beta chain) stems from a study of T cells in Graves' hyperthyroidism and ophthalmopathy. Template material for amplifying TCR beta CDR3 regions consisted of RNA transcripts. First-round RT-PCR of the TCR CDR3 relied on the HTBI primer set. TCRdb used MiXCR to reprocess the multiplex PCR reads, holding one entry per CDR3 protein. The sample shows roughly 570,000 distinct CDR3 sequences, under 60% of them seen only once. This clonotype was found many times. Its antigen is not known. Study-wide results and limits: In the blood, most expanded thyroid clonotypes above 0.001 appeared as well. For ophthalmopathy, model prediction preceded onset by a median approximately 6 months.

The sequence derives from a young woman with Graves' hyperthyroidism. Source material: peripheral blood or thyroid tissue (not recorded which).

The CDR3 loop is CASSSPPGQDKNTGELFF. The DNA of the CDR3 is TGTGCCAGCAGCTCCCCTCCAGGACAGGACAAGAACACCGGGGAGCTGTTTTTT. The chain couples TRBV7-9 to TRBJ2-2, with 7 bases identical to TRBD1. V lost 4 bases and J lost 1; bases outside the gene matches: 12. This CDR3 has 18 residues. Looked up from germline, CDR1 is SEHNR and CDR2 is FQNEAQ (reference sequence).